This TCR beta chain was captured in a study of T cell responses to AZD1222 COVID-19 vaccine. Assay: immunoSEQ multiplex PCR; the TCRdb copy retains only in-frame clones and omits some. The data show tens of thousands of clones, around nine tenths seen once. Comments on this clone: Its antigen is unknown.

The V gene's germline CDR1 is KGHDR and CDR2 SFDVKD. This CDR3 contains 16 residues. V was clipped by 4 bases and J by 1 base, with 12 bases between them. Whole-study results and caveats: Just a handful of AZD1222 recipients tested seropositive at baseline. In a largely white British group with more females than males, clonal diversity was possibly underestimated. CD4 TCRs covered the whole spike, strongest at regions 160-218 and 743-854.

The receptor was derived from an adult in good health. This sequence joins TRBV24-1 and TRBJ1-4; tentative D call: TRBD1 (5 bases). The specimen comprised peripheral blood, sampled on day 0 of AZD1222 vaccination. CDR3 sequence: CATSERLTGTNEKLFF. The DNA of the CDR3 is TGTGCCACCAGTGAGCGCCTAACAGGAACTAATGAAAAACTGTTTTTT.